The clone carrying this T cell receptor beta chain was found a few times. Antigen: not known. Both TRBC1 and TRBC2 were covered by a beta constant-region primer of two equimolar oligonucleotides. Nested alpha and beta constant-region primers with the SP2 primer drove four PCR rounds on ligated cDNA. TCRdb used MiXCR to reprocess the UMI-ligation and nested PCR reads, holding one entry per CDR3 protein. This sample carries around 30,000 distinct CDR3 sequences, less than 20% of them seen once, and the ten largest clones take less than 3.5%. This record comes from a study of naive and memory T cell subsets. Regarding the study as a whole: There was no ground truth to check naive and memory subset results.

This CDR3 contains 14 residues. J gave up 8 bases and V 3 bases, and 5 bases lay outside the gene matches. Germline V CDR1 and CDR2: SGHAT, FQNNGV. Input material: effector memory CD4+ T cells from blood. As for subset: effector memory, CD45RA- CD27-. The TCR originated in a human donor in good health. V usage is TRBV11-2 and J usage is TRBJ2-1, with 9 bases lining up with TRBD2. CDR3 nucleotides: TGTGCCAGCAGCTTTTGGACTAGCGTCCATGAGCAGTTCTTC. Its protein is CASSFWTSVHEQFF. Filled out from reference TRBV11-2 and TRBJ2-1, the complete variable domain reads EAGVAQSPRYKIIEKRQSVAFWCNPISGHATLYWYQQILGQGPKLLIQFQNNGVVDDSQLPKDRFSAERLKGVDSTLKIQPAKLEDSAVYLCASSFWTSVHEQFFGPGTRLTVL.